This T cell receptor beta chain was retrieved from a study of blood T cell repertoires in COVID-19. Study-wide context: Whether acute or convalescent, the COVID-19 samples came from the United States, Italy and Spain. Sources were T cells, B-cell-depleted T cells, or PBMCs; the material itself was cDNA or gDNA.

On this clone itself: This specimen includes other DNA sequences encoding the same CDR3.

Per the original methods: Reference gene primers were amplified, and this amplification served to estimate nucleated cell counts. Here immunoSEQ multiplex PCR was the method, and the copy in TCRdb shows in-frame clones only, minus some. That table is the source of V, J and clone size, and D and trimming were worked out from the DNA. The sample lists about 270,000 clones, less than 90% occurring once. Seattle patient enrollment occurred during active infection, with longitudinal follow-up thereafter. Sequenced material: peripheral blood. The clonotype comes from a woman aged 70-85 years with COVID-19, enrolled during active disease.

The CDR3 DNA reads TGTGCCAGCAGTTTAAGCGGAGACACTGAAGCTTTCTTT. It codes for CASSLSGDTEAFF. This rearrangement joins TRBV27 to TRBJ1-1; D gene unclear. The CDR3 sequence is 13 residues long. Trimming left V 2 bases short and J 3 bases short, with 7 bases between. Germline V lookup: CDR1 MNHEY, CDR2 SMNVEV (reference sequence).